This T cell receptor beta chain was captured by sequencing in a study of shared clonotypes between healthy human individuals (dated by TCRdb to 2019 to 2021). Regarding the complete study: Two women and a few men aged 18 to 49 years were included in the cohort. For each donor, CD4 naive and CD4 memory were each given three plates, CD8 naive was given two plates, and CD8 memory was given one plate. Leukapheresis yielded between about 0.94 and 8.9 billion PBMCs per donor. Libraries were prepared and TCR repertoires were sequenced by different laboratories using diverse techniques, in order to increase sequencing depth and limit assay-specific biases. To estimate repertoire size and how much clonotype sharing occurs between individuals, the study deeply sequenced the blood TCR repertoires of five healthy adults.

The research as a whole found: Incomplete sequencing was indicated by rarefaction of sorted-subset datasets, despite the large sequencing depth. Sampling was restricted to blood, and TCR repertoires in tissues likely differ from the TCR repertoires found in blood. Because the study included only a small number of donors, the genetic and exposure-history diversity represented was limited. Compared with non-shared clonotypes, the clonotypes found in all four sorted-subset donors had higher generation probabilities. Pairwise subsampling led to the expectation that sequencing depth would affect the degree of clonotype sharing among donors. Naive subsets generally had larger estimated clonotype richness than memory subsets. When several donors were compared, the shared fraction of clonotypes was about 5.5% for naive CD4, roughly 3.3% for naive CD8, about 2.5% for memory CD4, and 0.35% to 0.4% for memory CD8.

Donors were healthy HIV-negative adults with no recently reported acute infections or vaccinations. Only Caucasian adults living in Nashville, Tennessee, USA were represented among the donors. CD8 memory samples consisted of magnetically selected CD45RO+ cells combined with CCR7-negative CD45RA+ effector memory (TemRA) cells. After blood collection by leukapheresis, PBMCs were isolated using Ficoll-Histopaque density gradient centrifugation and then cryopreserved in the vapor phase of liquid nitrogen. Purity and quantity of every magnetically sorted T cell population were checked by analytical flow cytometry. Genomic DNA was isolated from each sorted fraction and quantified by UV absorbance on a Nanodrop 2000c. TCR CDR3 regions were amplified from genomic DNA by multiplex PCR using the deep immunoSEQ assay. Extracted genomic DNA from each cell subset was spread evenly across all wells of several immunoSEQ 96-well plates, with each plate serving as a replicate. For sorted subsets, approximately 190 ng of genomic DNA, equivalent to 30,000 or so T cell genomes, went into each replicate PCR. Purified libraries were quantified with a Qubit 3.0 fluorometer, sized on a Bioanalyzer 2100, and re-quantified with the KAPA Library Quantification kit. A separate single-read 150-cycle Illumina NextSeq 550 flow cell was used to sequence each immunoSEQ 96-well plate. The authors processed their data as follows. The immunoSEQ output contained only junctional sequences without quality scores, so filtering could not match that applied to full-length reads. To assign V/J genes and CDR3, sequences were annotated against IMGT germline references using PyIR, a Python wrapper for IgBLAST v1.9. Any read was removed if the V/J assignment was weak (E-value above 1e-6), the CDR3 was missing, or the read contained stop codons, out-of-frame junctions, or ambiguous translated residues. V3J clonotypes were defined by identical inferred V gene, J gene, and CDR3 amino acid sequence. Percentage overlap between repertoires was computed as shared unique clonotypes divided by the size of the smaller repertoire. Richness of each repertoire was evaluated using RTK rarefaction, the Chao1 estimator, and Recon v2.1 estimates of unobserved clonotypes. For all TCRbeta clonotypes obtained by the gDNA method from four donors, generation probabilities were computed with OLGA. Imported from immuneACCESS, the table was reduced by TCRdb to in-frame sequences with V and J called. These copies leave out some clones; in studies compared against another copy, an unresolved V gene accounts for under half, and the cause of the remainder is not known. V and J calls and clone size are given by that table; D and trimming were obtained from the DNA. The sample includes approximately 99,000 clones, with about 63% observed a single time. Together, the top ten hold around 26% of the sample.

Notes on this clone: Which antigen it targets is not known. No much larger clonotype is one base removed from it; base qualities were not supplied.

The CDR3 sequence holds 13 residues, the cysteine and phenylalanine included. The only DNA kept is the CDR3, 39 bases in frame from the first base. V and J lose 6 bases and 7 bases, and a span of 16 bases separates them. CDR1 and CDR2, looked up from the germline V gene (reference sequence), are SEHNR and FQNEAQ. The sample comprised memory CD8+ T cells sorted from blood. The cell subset or site label, read with the paper, signifies: CD45RO+ cells pooled with CCR7-negative TemRA cells. Recombination joined TRBV7-9 with TRBJ2-7, with no D gene named confidently. This sequence was found in a woman aged 25 to 45 in good health. The CDR3 protein is CASRSDDLGEQYF. In nucleotides, the sequence is TGTGCCAGCAGGAGTGACGACCTGGGGGAGCAGTACTTC.